These T cell receptor beta chains were read from a single sample in a study of cytotoxic CD8 clonotypes in ibrutinib-treated CLL. TCRdb's table, derived via immunoSEQ multiplex PCR, lists solely in-frame clones and lacks some. Here the sample spans 55,000 to 80,000 clones, about nine tenths being singletons. Sequences were derived from PBMCs, sampled after 12 months of ibrutinib treatment. All receptors derive from a human donor with chronic lymphocytic leukemia. Each CDR3 is given with its conserved first and last residue.

TRBJ1-4 TRBV7-2 CASSAGYSTNEKLFF
TRBJ2-5 TRBV6-5 CATRRPINQETQYF
TRBJ2-1 TRBV7-9 CASSLLSLARISYNEQFF
TRBJ1-1 TRBV30 CAWSRQGNTEAFF
TRBJ2-1 TRBV5-1 CASSYGTEQFF
TRBJ2-7 TRBV11-3 CASSSTPGPGYEQYF
TRBJ2-1 TRBV6-5 CASSYTGSSVDNEQFF
TRBJ1-1 TRBV4-1 CASSRESRGFNTEAFF
TRBJ2-5 TRBV7-3 CASSISGPPQETQYF
TRBJ2-7 TRBV5-1 CASGSGPGEQYF
TRBJ1-1 TRBV21-1 CASRDVGGPF
TRBJ2-1 TRBV6-5 CASSYAGVSYNEQFF
TRBJ2-3 TRBV7-3 CASSLNPLERGHTDTQYF
TRBJ2-1 TRBV7-7 CASSELSGRGRNEQFF
TRBJ1-2 TRBV10-3 CAIGDLYGYTF
TRBJ2-2 TRBV5-1 CASSLEGLALVLAGELFF
TRBJ2-1 TRBV7-3 CASSLLGLDSYNEQFF
TRBJ2-3 TRBV18 CASSPSGASTDTQYF
TRBJ2-1 TRBV2 CASSRVLDNEQFF
TRBJ1-1 TRBV7-9 CASSSMVARDTEAFF
TRBJ2-7 TRBV7-2 CASSFLGLAGRTYEQYF
TRBJ2-7 TRBV5-6 CASSLLTGIGSDF
TRBJ1-3 TRBV11-3 CASSLQNSGNTIYF
TRBJ1-5 TRBV29-1 CSVAGTSTNQPQHF
TRBJ2-3 TRBV5-4 CASSLAGAEADTQYF
TRBJ2-1 TRBV18 CASSQGVMEQQFF
TRBJ1-2 TRBV4-1 CASSPGQGRDGYTF
TRBJ2-1 TRBV7-9 CASRVRASYNEQFF
TRBJ2-7 TRBV4-1 CASSQIPGGTSGEQYF
TRBJ2-7 TRBV4-2 CASSQAAGSPHEQYF
TRBJ2-7 TRBV11-3 CASSLAVYEQYF
TRBJ1-3 TRBV6-1 CASRVDSYSGNTIYF
TRBJ1-4 TRBV11-3 CASSWGTNEKLFF
TRBJ2-3 TRBV5-6 CASSLWAGVTDTQYF
TRBJ1-3 TRBV5-1 CASSLEQYSGNTIYF
TRBJ1-5 TRBV5-5 CASSLAIVTRGNQPQHF
TRBJ1-4 TRBV19 CASTHKGPGGTSNEKLFF
TRBJ2-2 TRBV29-1 CSVEDSTANTGELFF
TRBJ2-7 TRBV10-1 CASSDPSTSSYEQYF
TRBJ1-2 TRBV19 CASSMIGGPGHGYTF
TRBJ2-7 TRBV11-3 CASSLQGFNEQYF
TRBJ2-7 TRBV4-1 CASSQDLREGYEQYF
TRBJ2-4 TRBV2 CASSDRARNIQYF